The 2 T cell receptor beta chains reported below all come from one sample, sequenced in a study of T cell repertoires in cytomegalovirus infection. These receptors' targets are unknown. Each CDR3 protein is one row after TCRdb ran MiXCR on the reads. The sample lists about 480,000 distinct CDR3 sequences, around 35% occurring once. The sample was cultured PBMCs, taken from culture after CMV antigen stimulation. The receptors were sampled from a human donor in good health (CMV status not recorded). Some clones in this sample may be carry-over from other donors' samples.

The V and J genes are TRBV9 and TRBJ2-7; 10 positions agree with TRBD2. From germline, CDR1 is SGDLS and CDR2 YYNGEE. There are 17 residues in the CDR3. Losses at the gene ends were 0 bases for V and 2 bases for J; bases not matched to a gene: 8. DNA for the CDR3: TGTGCCAGCAGCGTAGGACCTAGCGGGAGTATTGCCTACGAGCAGTACTTC. The encoded protein is CASSVGPSGSIAYEQYF. Full variable domain (rest looked up from reference TRBV9 and TRBJ2-7): DSGVTQTPKHLITATGQRVTLRCSPRSGDLSVYWYQQSLDQGLQFLIQYYNGEERAKGNILERFSAQQFPDLHSELNLSSLELGDSALYFCASSVGPSGSIAYEQYFGPGTRLTVT.

This clonotype was seen more than once but under ten times. V and J are TRBV7-2 and TRBJ1-5, with 8 positions matching TRBD1. The junction had 3 bases not matched to a gene; V was cut back by 3 bases and J by 5 bases. The CDR3 sequence is 14 residues long. Germline loops: CDR1 SGHTA, CDR2 FQGNSA. The CDR3 reads CASSLNRGYQPQHF. The CDR3 DNA reads TGTGCCAGCAGCTTGAACAGGGGGTATCAGCCCCAGCATTTT.